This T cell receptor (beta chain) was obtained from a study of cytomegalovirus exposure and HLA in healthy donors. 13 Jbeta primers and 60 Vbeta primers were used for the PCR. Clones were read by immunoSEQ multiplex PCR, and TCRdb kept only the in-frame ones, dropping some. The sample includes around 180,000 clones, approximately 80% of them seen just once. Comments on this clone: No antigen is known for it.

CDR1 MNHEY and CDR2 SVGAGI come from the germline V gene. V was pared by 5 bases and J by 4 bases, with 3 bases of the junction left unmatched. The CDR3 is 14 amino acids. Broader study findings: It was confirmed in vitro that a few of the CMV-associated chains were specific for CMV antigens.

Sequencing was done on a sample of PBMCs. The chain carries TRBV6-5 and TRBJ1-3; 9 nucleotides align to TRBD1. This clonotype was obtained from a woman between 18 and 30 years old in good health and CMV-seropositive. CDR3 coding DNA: TGTGCCAGCAGTCGGGACAGGGCCGGAAACACCATATATTTT. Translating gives CASSRDRAGNTIYF.